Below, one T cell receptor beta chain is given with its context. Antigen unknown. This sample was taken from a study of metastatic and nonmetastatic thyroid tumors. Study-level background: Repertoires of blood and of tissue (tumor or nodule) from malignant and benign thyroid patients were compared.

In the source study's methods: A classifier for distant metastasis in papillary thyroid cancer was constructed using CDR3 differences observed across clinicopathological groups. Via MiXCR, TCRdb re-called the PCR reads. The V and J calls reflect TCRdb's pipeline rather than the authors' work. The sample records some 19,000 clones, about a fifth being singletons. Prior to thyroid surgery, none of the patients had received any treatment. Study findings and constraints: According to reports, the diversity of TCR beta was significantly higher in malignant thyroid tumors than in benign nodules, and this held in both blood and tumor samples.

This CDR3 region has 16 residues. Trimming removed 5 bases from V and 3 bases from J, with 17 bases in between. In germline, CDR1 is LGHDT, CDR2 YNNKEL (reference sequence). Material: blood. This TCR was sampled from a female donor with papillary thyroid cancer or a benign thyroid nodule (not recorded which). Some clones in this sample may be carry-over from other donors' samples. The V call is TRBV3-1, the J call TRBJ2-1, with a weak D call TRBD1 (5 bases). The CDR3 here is CASSDSGGINYNEQFF. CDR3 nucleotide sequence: TGTGCCAGCAGCGACAGTGGTGGGATCAACTACAATGAGCAGTTCTTC.